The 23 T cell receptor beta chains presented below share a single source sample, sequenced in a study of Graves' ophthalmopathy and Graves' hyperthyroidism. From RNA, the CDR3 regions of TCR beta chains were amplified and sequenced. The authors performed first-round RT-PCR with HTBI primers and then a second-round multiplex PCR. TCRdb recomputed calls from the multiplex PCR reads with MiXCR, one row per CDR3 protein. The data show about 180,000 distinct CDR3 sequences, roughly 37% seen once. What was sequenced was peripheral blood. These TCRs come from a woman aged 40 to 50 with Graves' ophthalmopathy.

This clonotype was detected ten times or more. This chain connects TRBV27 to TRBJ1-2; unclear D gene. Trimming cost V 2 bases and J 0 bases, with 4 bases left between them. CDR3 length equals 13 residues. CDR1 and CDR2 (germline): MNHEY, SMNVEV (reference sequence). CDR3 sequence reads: CASSLASNYGYTF. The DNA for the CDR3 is TGTGCCAGCAGTTTAGCTTCTAACTATGGCTACACCTTC.

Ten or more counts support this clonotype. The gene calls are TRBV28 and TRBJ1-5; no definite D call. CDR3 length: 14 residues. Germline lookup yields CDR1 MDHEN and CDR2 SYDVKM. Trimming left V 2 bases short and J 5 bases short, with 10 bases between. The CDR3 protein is CASSLIASDQPQHF. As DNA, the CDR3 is TGTGCCAGCAGTTTAATTGCATCGGATCAGCCCCAGCATTTT.

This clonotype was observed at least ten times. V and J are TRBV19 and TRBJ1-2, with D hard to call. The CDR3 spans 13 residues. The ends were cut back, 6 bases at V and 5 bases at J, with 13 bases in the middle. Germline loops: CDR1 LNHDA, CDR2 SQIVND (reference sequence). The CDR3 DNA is TGTGCCAGTAGCAACCAACTGGGGTATGGCTACACCTTC. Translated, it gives CASSNQLGYGYTF.

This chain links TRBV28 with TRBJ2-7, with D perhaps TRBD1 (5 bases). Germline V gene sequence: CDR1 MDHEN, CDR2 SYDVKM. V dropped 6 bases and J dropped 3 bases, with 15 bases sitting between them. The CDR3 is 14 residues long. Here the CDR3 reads CASRPSDRGYEQYF. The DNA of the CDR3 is TGTGCCAGCAGGCCCAGTGACAGAGGCTACGAGCAGTACTTC.

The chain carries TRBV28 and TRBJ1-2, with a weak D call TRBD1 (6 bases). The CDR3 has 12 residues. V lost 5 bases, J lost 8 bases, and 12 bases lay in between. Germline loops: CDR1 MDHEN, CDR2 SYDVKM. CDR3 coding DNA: TGTGCCAGCAGTGGGGGGCGCGGGGGCTACACCTTC. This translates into CASSGGRGGYTF.

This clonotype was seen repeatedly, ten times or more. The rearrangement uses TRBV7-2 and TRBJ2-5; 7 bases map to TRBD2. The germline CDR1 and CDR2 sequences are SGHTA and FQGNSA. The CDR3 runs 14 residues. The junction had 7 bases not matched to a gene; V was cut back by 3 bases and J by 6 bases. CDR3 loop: CASSFEGGPQTQYF. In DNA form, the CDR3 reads TGTGCCAGCAGCTTTGAGGGAGGGCCGCAGACCCAGTACTTC.

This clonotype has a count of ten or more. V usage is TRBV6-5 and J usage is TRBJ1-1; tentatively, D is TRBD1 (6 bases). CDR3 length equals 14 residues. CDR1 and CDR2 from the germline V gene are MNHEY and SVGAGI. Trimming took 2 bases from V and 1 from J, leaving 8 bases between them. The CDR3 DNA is TGTGCCAGCAGTTACGGGGGGGCGAACACTGAAGCTTTCTTT. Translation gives CASSYGGANTEAFF.

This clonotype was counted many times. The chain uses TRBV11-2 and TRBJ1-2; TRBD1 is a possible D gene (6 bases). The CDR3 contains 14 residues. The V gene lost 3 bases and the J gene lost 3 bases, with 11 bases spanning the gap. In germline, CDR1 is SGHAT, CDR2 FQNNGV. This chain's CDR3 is CASSFFEGDYGYTF. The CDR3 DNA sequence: TGTGCCAGCAGCTTCTTCGAGGGGGACTATGGCTACACCTTC. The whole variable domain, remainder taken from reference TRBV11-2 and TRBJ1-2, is EAGVAQSPRYKIIEKRQSVAFWCNPISGHATLYWYQQILGQGPKLLIQFQNNGVVDDSQLPKDRFSAERLKGVDSTLKIQPAKLEDSAVYLCASSFFEGDYGYTFGSGTRLTVV.

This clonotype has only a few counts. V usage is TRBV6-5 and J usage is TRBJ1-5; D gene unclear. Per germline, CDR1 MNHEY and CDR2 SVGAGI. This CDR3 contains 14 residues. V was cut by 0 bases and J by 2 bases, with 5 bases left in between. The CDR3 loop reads CASSYSSGNQPQHF. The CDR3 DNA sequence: TGTGCCAGCAGTTACTCCTCAGGCAATCAGCCCCAGCATTTT.

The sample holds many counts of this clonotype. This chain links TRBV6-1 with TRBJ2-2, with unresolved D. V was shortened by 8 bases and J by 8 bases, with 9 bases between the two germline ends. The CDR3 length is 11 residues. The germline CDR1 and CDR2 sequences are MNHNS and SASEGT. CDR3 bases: TGTGCCAGCGGGAAGTTGGGGGAGCTGTTTTTT. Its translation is CASGKLGELFF.

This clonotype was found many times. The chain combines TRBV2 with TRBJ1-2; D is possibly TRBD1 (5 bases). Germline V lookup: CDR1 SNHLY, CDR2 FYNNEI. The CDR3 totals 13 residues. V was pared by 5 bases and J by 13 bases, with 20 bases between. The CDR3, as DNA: TGTGCCAGCAGTACTCCGGGACCCGCGGCAATCACCTTC. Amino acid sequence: CASSTPGPAAITF. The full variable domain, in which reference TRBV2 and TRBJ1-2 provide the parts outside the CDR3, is EPEVTQTPSHQVTQMGQEVILRCVPISNHLYFYWYRQILGQKVEFLVSFYNNEISEKSEIFDDQFSVERPDGSNFTLKIRSTKLEDSAMYFCASSTPGPAAITFGSGTRLTVV.

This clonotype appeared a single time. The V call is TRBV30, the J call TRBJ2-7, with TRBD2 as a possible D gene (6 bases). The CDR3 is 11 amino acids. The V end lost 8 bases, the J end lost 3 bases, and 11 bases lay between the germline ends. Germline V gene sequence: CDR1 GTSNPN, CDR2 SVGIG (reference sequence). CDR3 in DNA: TGTGCCGGCGGGATAAACTACGAGCAGTACTTC. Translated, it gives CAGGINYEQYF. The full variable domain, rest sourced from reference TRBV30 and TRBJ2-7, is SQTIHQWPATLVQPVGSPLSLECTVEGTSNPNLYWYRQAAGRGLQLLFYSVGIGQISSEVPQNLSASRPQDRQFILSSKKLLLSDSGFYLCAGGINYEQYFGPGTRLTVT.

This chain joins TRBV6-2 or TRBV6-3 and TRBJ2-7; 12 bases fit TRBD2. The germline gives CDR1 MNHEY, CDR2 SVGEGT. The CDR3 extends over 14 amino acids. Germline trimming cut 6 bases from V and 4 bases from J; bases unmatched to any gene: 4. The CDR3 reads CASRTSGRGYEQYF. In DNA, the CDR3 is TGTGCCAGCAGGACTAGCGGGAGAGGTTACGAGCAGTACTTC.

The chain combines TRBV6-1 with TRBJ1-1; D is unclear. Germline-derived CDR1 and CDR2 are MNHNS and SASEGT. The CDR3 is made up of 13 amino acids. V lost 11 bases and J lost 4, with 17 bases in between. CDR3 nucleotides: TGTGCCGCCGTCCTGCCCCGGGGCACTGAAGCTTTCTTT. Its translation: CAAVLPRGTEAFF.

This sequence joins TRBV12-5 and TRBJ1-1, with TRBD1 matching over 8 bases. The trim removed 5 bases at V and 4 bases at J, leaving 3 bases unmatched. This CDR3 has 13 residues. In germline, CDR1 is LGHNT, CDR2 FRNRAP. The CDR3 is CASGLTGGTEAFF. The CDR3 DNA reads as TGTGCTAGTGGTCTTACAGGGGGCACTGAAGCTTTCTTT. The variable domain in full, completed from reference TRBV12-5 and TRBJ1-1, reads DARVTQTPRHKVTEMGQEVTMRCQPILGHNTVFWYRQTMMQGLELLAYFRNRAPLDDSGMPKDRFSAEMPDATLATLKIQPSEPRDSAVYFCASGLTGGTEAFFGQGTRLTVV.

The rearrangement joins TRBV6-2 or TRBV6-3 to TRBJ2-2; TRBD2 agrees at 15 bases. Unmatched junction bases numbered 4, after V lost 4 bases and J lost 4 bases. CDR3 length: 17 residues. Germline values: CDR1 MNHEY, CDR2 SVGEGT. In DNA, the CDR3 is TGTGCCAGCAGTTGGACTAGCGGGAGGGCCTTCACCGGGGAGCTGTTTTTT. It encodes CASSWTSGRAFTGELFF.

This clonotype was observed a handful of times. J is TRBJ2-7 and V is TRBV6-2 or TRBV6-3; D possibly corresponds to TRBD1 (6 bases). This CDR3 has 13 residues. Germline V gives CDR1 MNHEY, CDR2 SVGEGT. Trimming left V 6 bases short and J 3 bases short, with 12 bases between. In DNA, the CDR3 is TGTGCCAGCAGGGCCTGGACAGACTACGAGCAGTACTTC. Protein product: CASRAWTDYEQYF.

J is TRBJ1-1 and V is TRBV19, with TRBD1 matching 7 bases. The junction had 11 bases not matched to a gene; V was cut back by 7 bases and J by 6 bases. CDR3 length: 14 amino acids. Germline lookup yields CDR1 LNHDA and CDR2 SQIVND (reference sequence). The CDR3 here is CASTLRQGWAEAFF. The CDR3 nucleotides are TGTGCCAGTACCCTCCGACAGGGATGGGCTGAAGCTTTCTTT.

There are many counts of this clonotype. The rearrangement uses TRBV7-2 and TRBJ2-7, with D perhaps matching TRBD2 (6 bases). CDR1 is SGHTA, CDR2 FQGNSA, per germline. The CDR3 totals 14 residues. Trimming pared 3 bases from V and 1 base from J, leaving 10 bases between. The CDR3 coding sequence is TGTGCCAGCAGCTTTCAGGAGGGGTCCTACGAGCAGTACTTC. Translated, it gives CASSFQEGSYEQYF.

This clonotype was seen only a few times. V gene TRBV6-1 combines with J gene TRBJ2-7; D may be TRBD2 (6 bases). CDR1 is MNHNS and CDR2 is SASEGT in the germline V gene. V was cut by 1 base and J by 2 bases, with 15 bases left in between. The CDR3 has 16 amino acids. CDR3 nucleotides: TGTGCCAGCAGTGAAGGGTATAGCGGAGACCCCTACGAGCAGTACTTC. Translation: CASSEGYSGDPYEQYF.

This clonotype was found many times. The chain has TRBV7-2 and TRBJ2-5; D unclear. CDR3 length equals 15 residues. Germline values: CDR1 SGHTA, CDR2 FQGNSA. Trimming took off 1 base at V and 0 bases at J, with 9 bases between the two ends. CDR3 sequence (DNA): TGTGCCAGCAGCTTAGGCCCCGGCAACCAAGAGACCCAGTACTTC. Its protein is CASSLGPGNQETQYF.

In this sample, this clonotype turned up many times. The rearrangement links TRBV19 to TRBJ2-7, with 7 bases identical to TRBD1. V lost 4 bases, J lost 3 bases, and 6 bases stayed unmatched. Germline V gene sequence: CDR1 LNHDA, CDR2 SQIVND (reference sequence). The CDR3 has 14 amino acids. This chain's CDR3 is CASSTGDSYYEQYF. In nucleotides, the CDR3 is TGTGCCAGTAGTACAGGGGACAGTTACTACGAGCAGTACTTC.

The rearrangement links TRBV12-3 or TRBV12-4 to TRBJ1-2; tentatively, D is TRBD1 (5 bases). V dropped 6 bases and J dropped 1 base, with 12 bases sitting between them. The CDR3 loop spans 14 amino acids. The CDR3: CASSSRGLNYGYTF. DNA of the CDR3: TGTGCCAGCAGCTCTCGGGGACTTAACTATGGCTACACCTTC.